This section outlines one T cell receptor beta chain sequence together with its context. The protocol was immunoSEQ multiplex PCR, while the TCRdb copy is restricted to in-frame clones and leaves out a portion. This table holds 250,000 to 350,000 clones, about 89% found once. The data are from a study of blood T cell repertoires in COVID-19. CDR1 SGDLS and CDR2 YYNGEE come from the germline V gene. V was pared by 5 bases and J by 0 bases, with 11 bases of the junction left unmatched. The CDR3 is 18 amino acids. This chain joins TRBV9 and TRBJ1-1; 12 nucleotides align to TRBD1. The source is a woman aged 45-65 years who had recovered from COVID-19. Sequencing was done on a sample of peripheral blood. CDR3 amino acids: CASSHPRDRGPMNTEAFF. In DNA form, the CDR3 reads TGTGCCAGCAGTCACCCCCGGGACAGGGGGCCTATGAACACTGAAGCTTTCTTT. Full variable domain (rest looked up from reference TRBV9 and TRBJ1-1): DSGVTQTPKHLITATGQRVTLRCSPRSGDLSVYWYQQSLDQGLQFLIQYYNGEERAKGNILERFSAQQFPDLHSELNLSSLELGDSALYFCASSHPRDRGPMNTEAFFGQGTRLTVV.